A single T cell receptor beta chain is shown here with its context. Profiling relied on immunoSEQ multiplex PCR, and the TCRdb table lists in-frame clones only, not all of them. The repertoire holds about 59,000 clones, with 93% as singletons. Germline assignment: CDR1 SGHTA and CDR2 FQGNSA. The junction had 13 bases not matched to a gene; V was cut back by 1 base and J by 9 bases. There are 17 residues in the CDR3. These data are taken from a study of T cell changes during pregnancy in multiple sclerosis. The sequenced sample was CD4+ T cells from peripheral blood mononuclear cells, obtained before pregnancy. This chain joins TRBV7-2 and TRBJ2-1; 9 positions agree with TRBD2. This clonotype was sampled from a female donor with multiple sclerosis, enrolled in a pregnancy study. The CDR3 coding sequence is TGTGCCAGCAGCTTAGACCGCGCTAGCGGGACCCTCGGTGAGCAGTTCTTC. It encodes CASSLDRASGTLGEQFF.